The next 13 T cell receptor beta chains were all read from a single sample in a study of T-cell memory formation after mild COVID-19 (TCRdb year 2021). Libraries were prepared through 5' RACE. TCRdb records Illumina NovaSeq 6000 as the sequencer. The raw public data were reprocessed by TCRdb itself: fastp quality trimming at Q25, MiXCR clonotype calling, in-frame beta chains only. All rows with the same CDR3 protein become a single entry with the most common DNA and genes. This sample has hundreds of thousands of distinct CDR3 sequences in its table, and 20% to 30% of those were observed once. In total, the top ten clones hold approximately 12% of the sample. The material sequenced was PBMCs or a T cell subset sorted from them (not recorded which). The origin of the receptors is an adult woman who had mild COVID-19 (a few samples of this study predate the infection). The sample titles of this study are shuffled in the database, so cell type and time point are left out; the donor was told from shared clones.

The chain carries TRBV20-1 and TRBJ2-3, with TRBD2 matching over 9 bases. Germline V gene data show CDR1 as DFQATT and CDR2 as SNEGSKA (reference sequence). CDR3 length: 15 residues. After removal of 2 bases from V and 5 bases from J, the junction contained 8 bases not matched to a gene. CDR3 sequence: CSARSIAGVGDTQYF. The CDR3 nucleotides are TGCAGTGCTAGATCTATAGCGGGAGTGGGAGATACGCAGTATTTT.

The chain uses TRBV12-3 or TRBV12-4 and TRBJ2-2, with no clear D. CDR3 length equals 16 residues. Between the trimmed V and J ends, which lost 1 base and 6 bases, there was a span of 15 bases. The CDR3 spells CASSLGPRRNAGELFF. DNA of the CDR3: TGTGCCAGCAGTTTAGGTCCCAGGAGAAACGCCGGGGAGCTGTTTTTT.

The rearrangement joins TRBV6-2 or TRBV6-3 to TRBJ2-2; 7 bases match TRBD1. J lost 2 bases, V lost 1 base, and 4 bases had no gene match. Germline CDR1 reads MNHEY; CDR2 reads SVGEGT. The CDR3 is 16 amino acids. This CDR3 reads CASSYYRGLNTGELFF. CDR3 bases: TGTGCCAGCAGTTACTACAGGGGCCTAAACACCGGGGAGCTGTTTTTT.

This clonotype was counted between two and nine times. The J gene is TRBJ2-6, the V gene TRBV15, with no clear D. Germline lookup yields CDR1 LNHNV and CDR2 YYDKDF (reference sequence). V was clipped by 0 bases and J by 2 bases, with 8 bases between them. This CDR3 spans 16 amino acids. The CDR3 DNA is TGTGCCACCAGCAGAGATCCTGCGCCTGGGGCCAACGTCCTGACTTTC. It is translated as CATSRDPAPGANVLTF.

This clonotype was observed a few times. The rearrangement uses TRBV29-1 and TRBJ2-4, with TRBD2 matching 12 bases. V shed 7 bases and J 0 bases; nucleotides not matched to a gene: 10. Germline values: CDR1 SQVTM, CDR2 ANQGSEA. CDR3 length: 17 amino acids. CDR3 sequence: CSGGLAGPKLAKNIQYF. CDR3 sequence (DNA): TGCAGCGGCGGACTAGCGGGACCCAAGCTAGCCAAAAACATTCAGTACTTC.

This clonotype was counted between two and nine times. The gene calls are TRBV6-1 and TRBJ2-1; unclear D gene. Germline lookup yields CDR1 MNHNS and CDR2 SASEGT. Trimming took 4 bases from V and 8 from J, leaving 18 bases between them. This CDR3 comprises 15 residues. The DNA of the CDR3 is TGTGCCAGCAGTGTGGGGTCTCGGTATCAGGATGAGCAGTTCTTC. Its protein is CASSVGSRYQDEQFF.

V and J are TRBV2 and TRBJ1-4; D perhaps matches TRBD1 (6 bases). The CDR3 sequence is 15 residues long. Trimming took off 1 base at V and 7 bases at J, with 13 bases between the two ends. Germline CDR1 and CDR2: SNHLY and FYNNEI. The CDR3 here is CASSEEGGIPEKLFF. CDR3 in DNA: TGTGCCAGCAGTGAAGAGGGGGGGATCCCTGAAAAACTGTTTTTT.

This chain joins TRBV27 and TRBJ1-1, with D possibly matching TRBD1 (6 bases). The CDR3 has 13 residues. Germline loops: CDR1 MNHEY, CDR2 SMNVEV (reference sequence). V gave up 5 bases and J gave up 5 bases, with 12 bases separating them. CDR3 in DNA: TGTGCCAGCAGTACCAACAGGGCGACTGAAGCTTTCTTT. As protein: CASSTNRATEAFF.

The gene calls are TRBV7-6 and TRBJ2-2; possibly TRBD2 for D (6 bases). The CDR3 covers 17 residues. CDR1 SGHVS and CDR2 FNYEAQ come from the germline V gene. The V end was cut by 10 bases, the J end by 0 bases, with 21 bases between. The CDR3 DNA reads TGTGCCACCCAGCAAAGGGGCGGGACGTCGAACACCGGGGAGCTGTTTTTT. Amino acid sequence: CATQQRGGTSNTGELFF. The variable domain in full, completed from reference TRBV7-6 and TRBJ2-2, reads GAGVSQSPRYKVTKRGQDVALRCDPISGHVSLYWYRQALGQGPEFLTYFNYEAQQDKSGLPNDRFSAERPEGSISTLTIQRTEQRDSAMYRCATQQRGGTSNTGELFFGEGSRLTVL.

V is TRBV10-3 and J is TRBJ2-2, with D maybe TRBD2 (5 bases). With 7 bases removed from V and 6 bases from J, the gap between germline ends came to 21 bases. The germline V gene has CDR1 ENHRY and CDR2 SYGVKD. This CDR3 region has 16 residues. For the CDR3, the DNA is TGTGCCATCACTCTGATTGAATTTCCGAGGGCCGGGGAGCTGTTTTTT. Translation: CAITLIEFPRAGELFF.

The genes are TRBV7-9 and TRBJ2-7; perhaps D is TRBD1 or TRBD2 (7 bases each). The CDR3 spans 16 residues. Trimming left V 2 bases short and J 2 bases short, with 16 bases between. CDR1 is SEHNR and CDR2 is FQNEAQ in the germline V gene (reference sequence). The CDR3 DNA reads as TGTGCCAGCAGCTTACCCGACAGGGAGGGAACCTACGAGCAGTACTTC. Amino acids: CASSLPDREGTYEQYF. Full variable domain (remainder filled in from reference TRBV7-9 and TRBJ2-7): DTGVSQNPRHKITKRGQNVTFRCDPISEHNRLYWYRQTLGQGPEFLTYFQNEAQLEKSRLLSDRFSAERPKGSFSTLEIQRTEQGDSAMYLCASSLPDREGTYEQYFGPGTRLTVT.

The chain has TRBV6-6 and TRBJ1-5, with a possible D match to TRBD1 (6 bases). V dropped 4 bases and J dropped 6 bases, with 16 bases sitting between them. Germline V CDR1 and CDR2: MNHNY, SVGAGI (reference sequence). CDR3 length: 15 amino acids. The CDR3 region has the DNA TGTGCCAGCAGTTTTAGTAGGGGGTCAGGTCAGCCCCAGCATTTT. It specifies CASSFSRGSGQPQHF.

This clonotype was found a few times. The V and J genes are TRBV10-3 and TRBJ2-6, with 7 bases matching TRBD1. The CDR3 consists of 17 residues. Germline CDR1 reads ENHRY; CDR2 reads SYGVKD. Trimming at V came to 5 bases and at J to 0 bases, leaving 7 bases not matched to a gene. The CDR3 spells CAISPEGADSGANVLTF. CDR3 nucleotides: TGTGCCATCAGTCCTGAGGGGGCCGACTCTGGGGCCAACGTCCTGACTTTC.